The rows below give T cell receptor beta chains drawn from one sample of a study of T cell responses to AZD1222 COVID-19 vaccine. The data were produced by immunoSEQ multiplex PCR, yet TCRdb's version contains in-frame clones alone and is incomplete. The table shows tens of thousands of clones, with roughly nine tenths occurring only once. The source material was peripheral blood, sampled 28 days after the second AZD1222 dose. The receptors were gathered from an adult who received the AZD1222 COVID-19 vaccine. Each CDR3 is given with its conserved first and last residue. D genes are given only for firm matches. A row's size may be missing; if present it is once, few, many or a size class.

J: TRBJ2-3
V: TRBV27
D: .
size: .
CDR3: CASTGPTDTQYF
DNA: TGTGCCAGCACCGGGCCCACAGATACGCAGTATTTT

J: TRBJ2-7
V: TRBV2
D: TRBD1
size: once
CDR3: CASSEAEGGYYEQYF
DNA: TGTGCCAGCAGTGAAGCGGAAGGGGGCTACTACGAGCAGTACTTC

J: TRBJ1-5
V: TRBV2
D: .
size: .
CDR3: CASSGWGGAEQPQHF
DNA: TGTGCCAGCAGTGGCTGGGGGGGCGCGGAGCAGCCCCAGCATTTT

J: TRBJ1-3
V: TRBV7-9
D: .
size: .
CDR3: CASSLRGSGNTIYF
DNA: TGTGCCAGCAGCTTAAGGGGATCTGGAAACACCATATATTTT

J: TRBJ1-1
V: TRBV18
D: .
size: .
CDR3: CASSPRGNSLNTEAFF
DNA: TGTGCCAGCTCACCGAGGGGTAACTCCTTAAACACTGAAGCTTTCTTT

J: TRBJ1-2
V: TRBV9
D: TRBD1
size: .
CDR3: CASSVTGTGFFYGYTF
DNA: TGTGCCAGCAGCGTAACCGGGACAGGGTTTTTCTATGGCTACACCTTC

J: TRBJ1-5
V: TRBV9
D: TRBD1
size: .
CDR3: CASSLRGDRAEPQHF
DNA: TGTGCCAGCAGCCTGAGGGGGGACAGGGCGGAGCCCCAGCATTTT

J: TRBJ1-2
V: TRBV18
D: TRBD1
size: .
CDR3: CASSPPTGGRRGYGYTF
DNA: TGTGCCAGCTCACCACCCACAGGGGGCCGACGAGGGTATGGCTACACCTTC

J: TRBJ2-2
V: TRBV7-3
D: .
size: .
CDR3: CASSLIERSNTGELFF
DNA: TGTGCCAGCAGCTTAATAGAGAGATCGAACACCGGGGAGCTGTTTTTT

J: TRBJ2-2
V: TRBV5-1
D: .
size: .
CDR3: CASSDQGGGTGELFF
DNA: TGCGCCAGCAGCGACCAAGGGGGGGGCACCGGGGAGCTGTTTTTT

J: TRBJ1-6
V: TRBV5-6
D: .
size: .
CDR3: CASSLGLATENSPLHF
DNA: TGTGCCAGCAGCTTGGGCCTTGCGACAGAGAATTCACCCCTCCACTTT

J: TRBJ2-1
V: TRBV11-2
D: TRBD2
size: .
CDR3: CASSLIAGAYNEQFF
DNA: TGTGCCAGCAGCTTAATAGCGGGGGCGTACAATGAGCAGTTCTTC

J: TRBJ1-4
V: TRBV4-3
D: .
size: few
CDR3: CASSQTRDFWMNEKLFF
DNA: TGCGCCAGCAGCCAAACTCGGGACTTCTGGATGAATGAAAAACTGTTTTTT

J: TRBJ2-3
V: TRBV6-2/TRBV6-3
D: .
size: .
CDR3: CASSYREASTDTQYF
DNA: TGTGCCAGCAGTTACAGGGAAGCTAGCACAGATACGCAGTATTTT

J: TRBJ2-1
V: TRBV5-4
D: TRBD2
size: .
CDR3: CASSLASGPYNEQFF
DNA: TGTGCCAGCAGCTTGGCTAGCGGACCCTACAATGAGCAGTTCTTC

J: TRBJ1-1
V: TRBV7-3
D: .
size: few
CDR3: CASSLQGFAEAFF
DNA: TGTGCCAGCAGCTTACAAGGGTTTGCTGAAGCTTTCTTT

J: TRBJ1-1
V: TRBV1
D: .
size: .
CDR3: CTSSLRDRLLNTEAFF
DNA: TGCACCAGCAGCCTCCGGGACAGATTACTGAACACTGAAGCTTTCTTT

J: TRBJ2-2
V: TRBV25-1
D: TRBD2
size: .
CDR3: CASTLAANTGELFF
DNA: TGTGCCAGCACCCTAGCGGCGAACACCGGGGAGCTGTTTTTT

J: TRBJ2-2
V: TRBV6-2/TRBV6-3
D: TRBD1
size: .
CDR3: CASSSPPSSGGGELFF
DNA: TGTGCCAGCAGTTCCCCTCCCTCATCAGGGGGCGGGGAGCTGTTTTTT

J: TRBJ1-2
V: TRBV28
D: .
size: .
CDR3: CARYDPHYGYTF
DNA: TGTGCCAGGTACGACCCCCACTATGGCTACACCTTC

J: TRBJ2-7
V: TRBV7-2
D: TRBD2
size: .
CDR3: CASSPRVGGAYEQYF
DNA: TGTGCCAGCTCCCCACGGGTTGGGGGGGCCTACGAGCAGTACTTC

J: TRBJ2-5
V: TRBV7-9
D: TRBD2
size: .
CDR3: CASSLGLAGGKSGTQYF
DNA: TGTGCCAGCAGCTTAGGCCTAGCGGGGGGCAAATCGGGGACCCAGTACTTC

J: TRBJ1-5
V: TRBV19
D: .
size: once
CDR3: CASSRGSGQPQHF
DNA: TGTGCCAGTAGTAGGGGGTCCGGACAGCCCCAGCATTTT

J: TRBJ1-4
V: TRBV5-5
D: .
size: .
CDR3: CASRDPGAINEKLFF
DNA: TGTGCCAGCAGGGACCCAGGGGCTATTAATGAAAAACTGTTTTTT

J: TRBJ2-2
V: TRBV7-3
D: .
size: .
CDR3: CASSLNGGTGELFF
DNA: TGTGCCAGCAGCTTAAATGGGGGCACCGGGGAGCTGTTTTTT

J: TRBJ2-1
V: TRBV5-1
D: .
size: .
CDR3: CASSLEVNNEQFF
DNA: TGCGCCAGCAGCTTGGAAGTGAACAATGAGCAGTTCTTC

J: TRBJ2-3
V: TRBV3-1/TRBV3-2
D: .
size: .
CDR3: CASSQLRLADTQYF
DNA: TGTGCCAGCAGCCAATTGCGTCTAGCGGATACGCAGTATTTT

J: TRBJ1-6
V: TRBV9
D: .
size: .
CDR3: CASSVDLSYNSPLHF
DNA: TGTGCCAGCAGCGTAGATCTCTCCTATAATTCACCCCTCCACTTT

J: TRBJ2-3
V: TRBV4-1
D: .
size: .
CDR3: CASSQVWGDTDTQYF
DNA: TGCGCCAGCAGCCAAGTATGGGGGGACACAGATACGCAGTATTTT

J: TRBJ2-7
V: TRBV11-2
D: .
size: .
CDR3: CASSFPGLYEQYF
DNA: TGTGCCAGCAGCTTCCCGGGACTCTACGAGCAGTACTTC

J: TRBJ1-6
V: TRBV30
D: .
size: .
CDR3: CALLGQPHGDNSPLHF
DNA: TGTGCCCTTCTCGGACAGCCGCACGGGGATAATTCACCCCTCCACTTT

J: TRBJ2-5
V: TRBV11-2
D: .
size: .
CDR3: CASSHDAETQYF
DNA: TGTGCCAGCAGCCACGACGCAGAGACCCAGTACTTC

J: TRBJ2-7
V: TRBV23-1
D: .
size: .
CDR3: CARVTGTRSYEQYF
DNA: TGCGCCAGGGTAACAGGGACTCGATCCTACGAGCAGTACTTC

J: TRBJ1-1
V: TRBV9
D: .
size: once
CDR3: CASSVGQMNTEAFF
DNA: TGTGCCAGCAGCGTAGGACAGATGAACACTGAAGCTTTCTTT

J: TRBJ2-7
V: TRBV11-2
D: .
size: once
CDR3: CASSPSGSYEQYF
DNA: TGTGCCAGCAGCCCTTCCGGGTCCTACGAGCAGTACTTC

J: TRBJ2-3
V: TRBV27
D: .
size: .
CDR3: CASRWGARPDTQYF
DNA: TGTGCCAGCAGATGGGGGGCCCGCCCAGATACGCAGTATTTT

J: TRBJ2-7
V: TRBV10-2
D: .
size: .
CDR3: CASSEGTARWREQYF
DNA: TGCGCCAGCAGTGAAGGGACGGCTCGATGGAGAGAGCAGTACTTC

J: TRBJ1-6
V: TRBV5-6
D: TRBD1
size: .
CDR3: CASSPSDRDGSPLHF
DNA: TGTGCCAGCAGCCCCTCGGACAGGGACGGTTCACCCCTCCACTTT

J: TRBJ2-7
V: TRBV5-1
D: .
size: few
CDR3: CASSGAGTLSYEQYF
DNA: TGCGCCAGCAGCGGAGCCGGGACACTGTCCTACGAGCAGTACTTC

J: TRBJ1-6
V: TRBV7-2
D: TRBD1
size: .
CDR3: CASSPGGGTGWTPLHF
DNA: TGTGCCAGCAGCCCCGGAGGCGGGACAGGGTGGACACCCCTCCACTTT

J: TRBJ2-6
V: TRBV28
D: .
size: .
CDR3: CASSSPGTSGANVLTF
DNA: TGTGCCAGCAGTTCCCCGGGAACATCTGGGGCCAACGTCCTGACTTTC

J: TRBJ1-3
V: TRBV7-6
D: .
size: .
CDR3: CASSPRTGRGNTIYF
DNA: TGTGCCAGCAGCCCGAGGACGGGCCGGGGAAACACCATATATTTT

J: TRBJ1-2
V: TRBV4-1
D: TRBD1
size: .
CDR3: CASTPPDRDYGYTF
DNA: TGCGCCAGCACTCCTCCGGACAGGGACTATGGCTACACCTTC

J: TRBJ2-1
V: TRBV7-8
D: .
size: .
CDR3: CASSLTVEDNEQFF
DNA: TGTGCCAGCAGCTTAACGGTGGAGGACAATGAGCAGTTCTTC

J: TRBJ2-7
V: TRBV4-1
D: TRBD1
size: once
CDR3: CASSQPRQGLYEQYF
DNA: TGCGCCAGCAGCCAGCCTAGACAGGGGCTCTACGAGCAGTACTTC

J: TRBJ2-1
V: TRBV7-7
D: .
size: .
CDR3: CASSLGSPTGSYNEQFF
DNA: TGTGCTAGCAGCTTAGGTTCCCCGACAGGCTCCTACAATGAGCAGTTCTTC

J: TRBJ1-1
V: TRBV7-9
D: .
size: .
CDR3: CASSLAGRAFF
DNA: TGTGCCAGCAGCTTAGCCGGGAGGGCTTTCTTT

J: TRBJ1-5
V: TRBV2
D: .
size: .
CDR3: CASSVRGARGNQPQHF
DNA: TGTGCCAGCAGTGTAAGGGGGGCGCGGGGCAATCAGCCCCAGCATTTT

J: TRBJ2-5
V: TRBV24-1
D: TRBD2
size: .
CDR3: CATSDPYSGGTETQYF
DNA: TGTGCCACCAGTGATCCCTATAGCGGGGGGACGGAGACCCAGTACTTC

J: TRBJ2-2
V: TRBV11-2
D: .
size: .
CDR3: CASSPQGLNTGELFF
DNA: TGTGCCAGCAGCCCCCAGGGGTTGAACACCGGGGAGCTGTTTTTT

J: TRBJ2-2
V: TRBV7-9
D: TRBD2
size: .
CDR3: CASSLVGGSTGELFF
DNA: TGTGCCAGCAGCTTAGTCGGGGGGAGCACCGGGGAGCTGTTTTTT

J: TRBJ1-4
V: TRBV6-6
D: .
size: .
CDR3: CASSYSRIRDEKLFF
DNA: TGTGCCAGCAGTTACTCCAGGATAAGGGATGAAAAACTGTTTTTT